The 21 T cell receptor beta chains listed next were all sequenced from one sample in a study of cytomegalovirus exposure and HLA in healthy donors. Both 60 Vbeta primers and 13 Jbeta primers went into the PCR. TCRdb's table, derived via immunoSEQ multiplex PCR, lists solely in-frame clones and lacks some. The sample lists a few hundred thousand clones; 80% to 90% were seen once. Sequencing was done on a sample of PBMCs. The receptors here all came from a man in his thirties or forties in good health and CMV-seronegative.

The rearrangement uses TRBV5-1 and TRBJ2-5, with TRBD2 matching over 10 bases. The DNA matches TRBJ2-7 better at its end, which makes the J call doubtful. Germline V CDR1 and CDR2: SGHRS, YFSETQ. The CDR3 runs 15 residues. The CDR3 spells CASSLVTSGNHEQYF. The CDR3 bases are TGCGCCAGCAGCTTGGTTACTAGCGGGAACCACGAGCAGTACTTC.

This clone was counted once. This sequence joins TRBV4-2 and TRBJ2-3; TRBD2 agrees at 7 bases. Germline CDR1 is LGHNA and CDR2 is YNFKEQ. Trimming took 0 bases from V and 3 from J; bases not matched to a gene: 6. This CDR3 region has 16 residues. CDR3 loop: CASSQDRGVSTDTQYF. CDR3 bases: TGTGCCAGCAGCCAAGATCGGGGGGTATCAACAGATACGCAGTATTTT.

This clone was seen only once. The chain carries TRBV2 and TRBJ2-5; 9 bases line up with TRBD2. The V gene's germline CDR1 is SNHLY and CDR2 FYNNEI. CDR3 length: 14 amino acids. V was pared by 4 bases and J by 5 bases, with 5 bases of the junction left unmatched. CDR3 sequence: CASSVGGGAETQYF. DNA for the CDR3: TGTGCCAGCAGTGTTGGCGGGGGGGCGGAGACCCAGTACTTC.

The chain joins TRBV6-1 to TRBJ2-1; D gene unclear. V was clipped by 0 bases and J by 4 bases, with 7 bases between them. The CDR3 is made up of 14 amino acids. In germline, CDR1 is MNHNS, CDR2 SASEGT. The CDR3 region is CASSEARLYNEQFF. CDR3 nucleotides: TGTGCCAGCAGTGAAGCGCGGTTGTACAATGAGCAGTTCTTC.

This chain connects TRBV5-1 to TRBJ2-7; possible D gene TRBD2, 6 bases. Trimming shortened V by 0 bases and J by 5 bases, and 9 bases separated the two germline ends. Per the germline V gene, CDR1 is SGHRS and CDR2 is YFSETQ. This CDR3 spans 13 amino acids. CDR3 sequence reads: CASSLGGLHEQYF. DNA of the CDR3: TGCGCCAGCAGCTTGGGGGGACTCCACGAGCAGTACTTC.

CDR3: CASSPHLDWSNYNEQFF. The CDR3 DNA sequence: TGTGCCAGCAGCCCGCACCTGGACTGGTCGAATTACAATGAGCAGTTCTTC. This chain uses TRBV7-2 with TRBJ2-1, with a possible D match to TRBD2 (5 bases). Looked up from germline, CDR1 is SGHTA and CDR2 is FQGNSA. With 5 bases removed from V and 4 bases from J, the gap between germline ends came to 21 bases. This CDR3 has 17 amino acids.

Note on this clone: The same CDR3 also results from other DNA sequences found in this sample. The V gene is TRBV14, the J gene TRBJ1-1, with a weak D call TRBD1 (5 bases). CDR1 and CDR2 from the germline V gene are SGHDN and FVKESK. The V gene lost 0 bases and the J gene lost 4 bases, with 6 bases spanning the gap. The CDR3 totals 13 residues. CDR3 nucleotides: TGTGCCAGCAGCCAAGACAGGGCCACTGAAGCTTTCTTT. Protein sequence: CASSQDRATEAFF.

The gene calls are TRBV9 and TRBJ2-1; possible D gene TRBD1, 8 bases. The CDR3 contains 14 residues. Between the trimmed V and J ends, which lost 0 bases and 9 bases, there was a span of 13 bases. Germline loops: CDR1 SGDLS, CDR2 YYNGEE. The CDR3 DNA is TGTGCCAGCAGCGTAGTGACAGGGGAGGGTGAGCAGTTCTTC. Translation gives CASSVVTGEGEQFF.

A few counts support this clone. The CDR3: CASRTPGQGADGYTF. The CDR3 DNA follows: TGTGCCAGCAGGACACCGGGACAGGGGGCAGATGGCTACACCTTC. The chain joins TRBV6-5 to TRBJ1-2, with TRBD1 matching over 12 bases. Germline CDR1 and CDR2: MNHEY and SVGAGI. The V and J ends lost 6 bases and 6 bases, in that order; junction bases with no gene match: 8. The CDR3 is 15 residues long.

This chain connects TRBV4-1 to TRBJ1-5, with D perhaps TRBD1 (5 bases). The CDR3 runs 16 residues. Germline CDR1 is MGHRA and CDR2 is YSYEKL. The germline V and J ends were trimmed by 0 bases and 1 base, with 10 bases remaining between them. Written as DNA, the CDR3 is TGCGCCAGCAGCCAAGAAGGGGAGGGGAGCAATCAGCCCCAGCATTTT. Its translation is CASSQEGEGSNQPQHF.

The J gene is TRBJ1-2, the V gene TRBV7-3; D is ambiguous. Germline CDR1 is SGHTA and CDR2 is FQGTGA. Between the trimmed V and J ends, which lost 2 bases and 2 bases, there was a span of 12 bases. CDR3 length: 15 amino acids. This chain's CDR3 is CASSLEAMPNYGYTF. The CDR3 DNA follows: TGTGCCAGCAGCTTAGAGGCAATGCCGAACTATGGCTACACCTTC.

J is TRBJ2-3 and V is TRBV7-3; 7 nucleotides agree with TRBD1. The CDR3 runs 15 residues. J was trimmed by 2 bases and V by 0 bases; bases with no gene match: 2. Per germline, CDR1 SGHTA and CDR2 FQGTGA. CDR3 sequence: CASSLTGGPTDTQYF. CDR3 nucleotides: TGTGCCAGCAGCTTAACAGGGGGCCCCACAGATACGCAGTATTTT.

In this sample, this clone turned up a few times. This chain links TRBV5-8 with TRBJ1-6; D ambiguous. V was trimmed by 4 bases and J by 10 bases, leaving 15 bases between them. Germline V lookup: CDR1 SGHTS, CDR2 YDEGEE. There are 14 residues in the CDR3. In DNA, the CDR3 is TGTGCCAGCAGCCACCGGACTCTGGCCTCACCCCTCCACTTT. It yields the protein CASSHRTLASPLHF.

The rearrangement joins TRBV27 to TRBJ2-7; tentative D call: TRBD2 (6 bases). Germline assignment: CDR1 MNHEY and CDR2 SMNVEV (reference sequence). V lost 0 bases to trimming and J lost 2 bases, with 11 bases between them. The CDR3 loop spans 15 amino acids. CDR3: CASSLSVSGPYEQYF. The CDR3 DNA follows: TGTGCCAGCAGTTTATCTGTTAGCGGCCCCTACGAGCAGTACTTC.

This clone was seen only once. The chain is built from TRBV5-6 and TRBJ2-5; 7 bases agree with TRBD1. V was pared by 3 bases and J by 5 bases, with 7 bases of the junction left unmatched. CDR3 length equals 14 residues. Looked up from germline, CDR1 is SGHDT and CDR2 is YYEEEE. DNA of the CDR3: TGTGCCAGCAGCTCGGACACAGGGGTGGAGACCCAGTACTTC. It yields the protein CASSSDTGVETQYF.

This sequence joins TRBV19 and TRBJ1-1; tentatively, D is TRBD1 (6 bases). With 5 bases removed from V and 4 bases from J, the gap between germline ends came to 14 bases. Germline CDR1 is LNHDA and CDR2 is SQIVND (reference sequence). The CDR3 has 14 residues. The CDR3 DNA reads as TGTGCCAGTAGTGCGACAGGATGGATCACTGAAGCTTTCTTT. Encoded protein: CASSATGWITEAFF.

This clone showed up just once. One end of the junction is discordant with germline, which a read error may explain. J is TRBJ2-7 and V is TRBV5-8, with TRBD1 matching 7 bases. The germline V gene encodes CDR1 SGHTS and CDR2 YDEGEE. The CDR3 runs to 14 residues. This CDR3 reads CASGLTGISYEQYF. CDR3 DNA sequence: TGTGCCAGCGGCTTGACAGGGATTTCCTACGAGCAGTACTTC. The full variable domain, rest sourced from reference TRBV5-8 and TRBJ2-7, is EAGVTQSPTHLIKTRGQQATLRCSPISGHTSVYWYQQALGLGLQFLLWYDEGEERNRGNFPPRFSGRQFPNYSSELNVNALELEDSALYLCASGLTGISYEQYFGPGTRLTVT.

This chain joins TRBV5-1 and TRBJ1-2; 9 positions agree with TRBD1. The CDR3 has 14 residues. Germline V gene lookup returns CDR1 SGHRS and CDR2 YFSETQ. The V gene end was trimmed by 3 bases and the J gene end by 6 bases; junction bases not matched to a gene: 6. The CDR3 is CASSSDRGIDGYTF. In nucleotides, the CDR3 is TGCGCCAGCAGCTCAGACAGGGGGATTGATGGCTACACCTTC.

The V gene is TRBV27, the J gene TRBJ2-7; TRBD1 matches at 9 bases. V was clipped by 5 bases and J by 3 bases; unmatched bases: 5. This CDR3 spans 14 amino acids. Germline V gene lookup returns CDR1 MNHEY and CDR2 SMNVEV (reference sequence). CDR3 bases: TGTGCCAGCAGTCTCGGGACAGGGATCTACGAGCAGTACTTC. It codes for CASSLGTGIYEQYF.

The rearrangement joins TRBV9 to TRBJ2-1, with D uncertain. In germline, CDR1 is SGDLS, CDR2 YYNGEE. Between the trimmed V and J ends, which lost 0 bases and 10 bases, there was a span of 11 bases. The CDR3 spans 13 residues. The CDR3 here is CASSVASLEEQFF. The CDR3 region has the DNA TGTGCCAGCAGCGTAGCGAGTCTTGAAGAGCAGTTCTTC.

The rearrangement joins TRBV7-9 to TRBJ1-6; D might be TRBD1 (6 bases). Germline CDR1 reads SEHNR; CDR2 reads FQNEAQ (reference sequence). Trimming cost V 6 bases and J 7 bases, with 16 bases left between them. This CDR3 contains 15 residues. The CDR3 nucleotides read TGTGCCAGCAGGTCCCGACAGGCGATAAATTCACCCCTCCACTTT. This sequence encodes CASRSRQAINSPLHF.